The clone carrying this T cell receptor beta chain occurred a few times. The antigen is undetermined. These data originate in a study of beta chain features in type 1 diabetes. Study-level information: Examined across all samples were roughly 100 million sorted cells. General study findings and limits: Among patients with Type 1 diabetes, TCRB CDR3s were moderately but significantly shorter in every one of the four CD4+ subsets.

The sequenced template was cDNA made from the entire isolated RNA. Clones were read by immunoSEQ multiplex PCR, and TCRdb kept only the in-frame ones, dropping some. Among about 180,000 clones listed, 6.5% to 9.5% were seen once. There are 13 residues in the CDR3. Germline-derived CDR1 and CDR2 are ENHRY and SYGVKD. The V end was cut by 0 bases, the J end by 7 bases, with 9 bases between. This clonotype was obtained from a woman aged 40 to 49 with type 1 diabetes. The sequenced material came from central memory CD4+ T cells from blood. The genes are TRBV10-3 and TRBJ2-5, with D hard to call. CDR3 residues: CAISESTGATQYF. For the CDR3, the DNA is TGTGCCATCAGTGAGTCTACTGGAGCGACCCAGTACTTC.